A single sample gave rise to the 18 T cell receptor beta chains below, sequenced in a study of OX40 agonist ivuxolimab in advanced cancers. The assay was immunoSEQ multiplex PCR, and TCRdb's table has in-frame clones only and misses some. The sample shows tens of thousands of clones, roughly 80% of them seen only once. Sequencing was performed on CD4+ or CD8+ T cells sorted from blood, taken in a trial of the OX40 agonist ivuxolimab. The receptor source for this set is an adult with an advanced solid tumor such as melanoma, head and neck, liver or kidney cancer.

The chain couples TRBV28 to TRBJ1-2, with a tentative D call TRBD1 (6 bases). The germline V gene encodes CDR1 MDHEN and CDR2 SYDVKM. V was shortened by 5 bases and J by 5 bases, with 12 bases between the two germline ends. This CDR3 spans 13 amino acids. CDR3 loop: CASSLSGVYGYTF. Written as DNA, the CDR3 is TGTGCCAGCAGTCTCTCAGGGGTTTATGGCTACACCTTC.

The chain combines TRBV27 with TRBJ1-4, with D perhaps TRBD1 (5 bases). Germline assignment: CDR1 MNHEY and CDR2 SMNVEV (reference sequence). CDR3 length: 14 residues. V shed 8 bases and J shed 8 bases, with 18 bases lying between them. The CDR3 region is CASGRRDGREKLFF. CDR3 nucleotide sequence: TGTGCCAGCGGTAGACGGGACGGGCGAGAAAAACTGTTTTTT.

Notes on this clone: The same CDR3 also results from other DNA sequences found in this sample. The chain has TRBV4-3 and TRBJ1-3; D remains unclear. The CDR3 length is 16 residues. In germline, CDR1 is LGHNA, CDR2 YSLEER. The V end was cut by 0 bases, the J end by 0 bases, with 9 bases between. CDR3 protein: CASSQEAVYSGNTIYF. The CDR3 DNA reads TGCGCCAGCAGCCAAGAGGCGGTCTACTCTGGAAACACCATATATTTT.

The chain couples TRBV5-1 to TRBJ1-2; TRBD1 is a possible D gene (5 bases). The CDR3 is 13 residues long. V was clipped by 1 base and J by 7 bases, with 11 bases between them. CDR1 is SGHRS and CDR2 is YFSETQ in the germline V gene. DNA of the CDR3: TGCGCCAGCAGCTTGCGAGGGGTGGGTGGCTACACCTTC. Translated, it gives CASSLRGVGGYTF.

A few counts support this clone. The V and J genes are TRBV4-1 and TRBJ1-2, with D perhaps TRBD1 (5 bases). This CDR3 is 14 amino acids long. Trimming removed 1 base from V and 8 bases from J, with 14 bases in between. Germline V gene data show CDR1 as MGHRA and CDR2 as YSYEKL. The CDR3 bases are TGCGCCAGCAGCCAAGTCATGGGGGTGGGAGGCTACACCTTC. Translated: CASSQVMGVGGYTF.

This chain links TRBV7-9 with TRBJ1-2; D gene ambiguous. Germline CDR1 is SEHNR and CDR2 is FQNEAQ (reference sequence). The CDR3 loop spans 13 amino acids. Trimming left V 5 bases short and J 0 bases short, with 7 bases between. CDR3 region: CASSPRANYGYTF. The DNA for the CDR3 is TGTGCCAGCAGCCCCCGGGCTAACTATGGCTACACCTTC.

V is TRBV11-3 and J is TRBJ2-7; D may be TRBD1 (6 bases). Germline CDR1 SGHNT, CDR2 YENEEA. The length of the CDR3 is 15 residues. Trimming took 5 bases from V and 6 from J, leaving 20 bases between them. CDR3 protein: CASSRGMRMVGEQYF. DNA of the CDR3: TGTGCCAGCAGCAGGGGGATGAGAATGGTCGGCGAGCAGTACTTC. Full variable domain (missing parts from reference TRBV11-3 and TRBJ2-7): EAGVVQSPRYKIIEKKQPVAFWCNPISGHNTLYWYLQNLGQGPELLIRYENEEAVDDSQLPKDRFSAERLKGVDSTLKIQPAELGDSAVYLCASSRGMRMVGEQYFGPGTRLTVT.

This clone was observed a few times. This chain connects TRBV30 to TRBJ1-2; D is uncertain. V lost 1 base to trimming and J lost 8 bases, with 8 bases between them. Germline V gene lookup returns CDR1 GTSNPN and CDR2 SVGIG (reference sequence). The CDR3 loop spans 11 amino acids. CDR3 DNA sequence: TGTGCCTGGAGTGGCATGGGGGGCTACACCTTC. This codes for CAWSGMGGYTF.

V usage is TRBV6-5 and J usage is TRBJ2-7; tentatively, D is TRBD2 (5 bases). V was clipped by 0 bases and J by 2 bases, with 8 bases between them. Germline V gene data show CDR1 as MNHEY and CDR2 as SVGAGI. The CDR3 covers 14 residues. The CDR3 is CASSYSAGTYEQYF. Here the CDR3 DNA reads TGTGCCAGCAGTTACTCGGCGGGTACCTACGAGCAGTACTTC.

This chain links TRBV2 with TRBJ2-7, with a tentative D call TRBD1 (6 bases). Germline lookup yields CDR1 SNHLY and CDR2 FYNNEI. V lost 7 bases and J lost 6, with 13 bases in between. The CDR3 has 12 residues. CDR3 residues: CASNRAGVEQYV. The CDR3 DNA follows: TGTGCCAGCAATCGGGCAGGGGTCGAGCAGTACGTC.

J is TRBJ2-7 and V is TRBV18; 8 nucleotides agree with TRBD2. The CDR3 has 15 residues. Trimming cost V 5 bases and J 2 bases; bases outside gene matches: 8. Germline V gene data show CDR1 as KGHSH and CDR2 as LQKENI. The CDR3 reads CASSSAGGVTYEQYF. The CDR3 coding sequence is TGTGCCAGCTCATCCGCGGGGGGCGTAACCTACGAGCAGTACTTC.

V is TRBV28 and J is TRBJ2-3, with a possible D match to TRBD1 (5 bases). This CDR3 contains 14 residues. V lost 2 bases, J lost 6 bases, and 12 bases lay in between. Germline CDR1 and CDR2: MDHEN and SYDVKM. The CDR3 sequence: CASSLSQGLDTQYF. CDR3 DNA: TGTGCCAGCAGTTTAAGTCAGGGTTTGGATACGCAGTATTTT.

This clone was seen a few times. The genes are TRBV7-9 and TRBJ1-5; possibly TRBD1 for D (5 bases). V was clipped by 1 base and J by 5 bases, with 6 bases between them. CDR3 size: 13 residues. Germline CDR1 reads SEHNR; CDR2 reads FQNEAQ (reference sequence). CDR3 loop: CASSLGQHQPQHF. The CDR3 region has the DNA TGTGCCAGCAGCTTAGGACAGCATCAGCCCCAGCATTTT.

The chain recombines TRBV7-9 with TRBJ1-5, with D maybe TRBD1 (5 bases). The CDR3 has 12 amino acids. With 5 bases removed from V and 5 bases from J, the gap between germline ends came to 7 bases. CDR1 is SEHNR and CDR2 is FQNEAQ in the germline V gene (reference sequence). CDR3 sequence (DNA): TGTGCCAGCAGCCCACAGGATCAGCCCCAGCATTTT. Translated: CASSPQDQPQHF.

V gene TRBV28 combines with J gene TRBJ1-1, with no clear D. The CDR3 runs 15 residues. The germline V gene has CDR1 MDHEN and CDR2 SYDVKM. V was clipped by 4 bases and J by 4 bases, with 16 bases between them. The CDR3 spells CASSSGGQEGTEAFF. CDR3 DNA sequence: TGTGCCAGCAGTTCGGGCGGGCAGGAGGGCACTGAAGCTTTCTTT.

The CDR3 coding sequence is TGTGCCAGCAGCTTGGCGGGACTTCACATTCAGTACTTC. This sequence encodes CASSLAGLHIQYF. The chain recombines TRBV5-4 with TRBJ2-4, with D possibly TRBD2 on 6 matching bases. From germline, CDR1 is SGHNT and CDR2 YYREEE (reference sequence). V was shortened by 0 bases and J by 8 bases, with 9 bases between the two germline ends. The CDR3 consists of 13 residues.

The gene calls are TRBV7-3 and TRBJ2-3, with 7 bases aligning to TRBD2. The CDR3 runs 15 residues. Germline lookup yields CDR1 SGHTA and CDR2 FQGTGA. Losses at the gene ends were 4 bases for V and 1 base for J; bases not matched to a gene: 5. The CDR3 loop is CASSSYGRGTDTQYF. The CDR3, as DNA: TGTGCCAGCAGCTCCTATGGGAGGGGCACAGATACGCAGTATTTT.

The rearrangement joins TRBV4-3 to TRBJ2-3, with D possibly being TRBD1 (5 bases). This CDR3 has 16 amino acids. V was trimmed by 0 bases and J by 1 base, leaving 11 bases between them. The V gene's germline CDR1 is LGHNA and CDR2 YSLEER. The DNA of the CDR3 is TGCGCCAGCAGCCAAGAGCAGGGTCGGGGCACAGATACGCAGTATTTT. Residues: CASSQEQGRGTDTQYF.